These T cell receptor beta chains were read from a single sample in a study of neurological immune-mediated disorders. TCRdb called the 5' RACE reads again in MiXCR, with one record for every CDR3 protein. This repertoire shows about 10,000 distinct CDR3 sequences, around 21% found once; its top ten account for approximately 15%. The sample comprised CD8+ T cells from blood. Every receptor here comes from a woman aged 40-49 years with multiple sclerosis. Each CDR3 is given with its conserved first and last residue. Each record gives: J gene, D gene, clone size, V gene, CDR3 protein, CDR3 DNA. A D gene is named only where the DNA matches it firmly. A row's size may be missing; if present it is once, few, many or a size class.

TRBJ1-1 | TRBD1 | many | TRBV6-6 | CATWTGEDSNTEAFF | TGTGCCACTTGGACAGGGGAAGACTCGAACACTGAAGCTTTCTTT
TRBJ2-5 | TRBD1 | NA | TRBV5-1 | CASSLRTGTEETQYF | TGCGCCAGCAGCCTCCGTACAGGGACAGAAGAGACCCAGTACTTC
TRBJ1-1 | NA | NA | TRBV11-2 | CASSLEWGARNTEAFF | TGTGCCAGCAGCTTAGAGTGGGGGGCGAGGAACACTGAAGCTTTCTTT
TRBJ1-1 | NA | NA | TRBV10-3 | CAISESSALNTEAFF | TGTGCCATCAGTGAGTCGTCAGCTTTGAACACTGAAGCTTTCTTT
TRBJ2-4 | NA | many | TRBV29-1 | CSVFRDGNIQYF | TGCAGCGTTTTCCGGGACGGCAACATTCAGTACTTC
TRBJ2-7 | NA | many | TRBV12-3/TRBV12-4 | CASSPGTVSYEQYF | TGTGCCAGCAGTCCCGGGACGGTTTCCTACGAGCAGTACTTC
TRBJ2-7 | NA | many | TRBV12-3/TRBV12-4 | CASSHPPGIEQYF | TGTGCCAGCAGCCATCCCCCGGGGATCGAGCAGTACTTC
TRBJ1-1 | NA | NA | TRBV5-1 | CASSLVGAFEAFF | TGCGCCAGCAGCTTGGTGGGAGCCTTTGAAGCTTTCTTT
TRBJ2-2 | TRBD2 | medium-sized | TRBV4-1 | CASSPSGGDTGELFF | TGCGCCAGCAGCCCTAGCGGGGGGGATACCGGGGAGCTGTTTTTT
TRBJ2-7 | NA | medium-sized | TRBV20-1 | CSARDWESSYEQYF | TGCAGTGCTAGAGATTGGGAAAGCTCCTACGAGCAGTACTTC
TRBJ2-7 | NA | few | TRBV2 | CASSDESGLTDTYEQYF | TGTGCCAGCAGTGACGAGTCCGGTCTGACAGACACCTACGAGCAGTACTTC
TRBJ2-2 | NA | once | TRBV6-1 | CASLGGTGELFF | TGTGCCAGCCTCGGGGGCACCGGGGAGCTGTTTTTT
TRBJ2-7 | NA | NA | TRBV9 | CASSVGVWSDEQYF | TGTGCCAGCAGCGTAGGAGTCTGGTCGGACGAGCAGTACTTC
TRBJ2-7 | TRBD1 | many | TRBV9 | CASSEGTGSSYEQYF | TGTGCCAGCAGCGAGGGGACAGGGAGCTCCTACGAGCAGTACTTC
TRBJ2-1 | TRBD2 | NA | TRBV6-5 | CASGGRSYNEQFF | TGTGCCAGCGGCGGGAGGTCCTACAATGAGCAGTTCTTC
TRBJ1-1 | NA | many | TRBV11-2 | CASGYFGPMNTEAFF | TGTGCCAGCGGCTATTTCGGCCCAATGAACACTGAAGCTTTCTTT
TRBJ2-1 | NA | many | TRBV10-3 | CAISVGGVTPYNEQFF | TGTGCCATCAGTGTGGGCGGAGTTACCCCCTACAATGAGCAGTTCTTC
TRBJ2-1 | TRBD2 | NA | TRBV27 | CASSPAWGGYNEQFF | TGTGCCAGCAGTCCGGCGTGGGGGGGTTACAATGAGCAGTTCTTC
TRBJ2-7 | NA | NA | TRBV28 | CASISGTGLYEQYF | TGTGCCAGCATTAGCGGGACAGGCCTCTACGAGCAGTACTTC
TRBJ1-6 | TRBD1 | many | TRBV5-1 | CASSLALGWGQGGSPLHF | TGCGCCAGCAGCTTGGCTCTGGGGTGGGGACAGGGAGGATCACCCCTCCACTTT
TRBJ1-1 | TRBD1 | NA | TRBV20-1 | CSAWDSQAFF | TGCAGTGCTTGGGACAGCCAGGCTTTCTTT
TRBJ1-6 | NA | medium-sized | TRBV4-1 | CASSPSSLRIANSPLHF | TGCGCCAGCAGCCCAAGTTCCCTCCGGATAGCTAATTCACCCCTCCACTTT
TRBJ1-1 | NA | NA | TRBV5-8 | CASSLGQSLGAFF | TGTGCCAGCAGCTTGGGACAGAGCTTAGGAGCTTTCTTT
TRBJ1-1 | NA | many | TRBV5-1 | CASSPDIFRQSMNTEAFF | TGCGCCAGCAGCCCGGATATCTTTCGACAGTCTATGAACACTGAAGCTTTCTTT
TRBJ1-5 | NA | NA | TRBV20-1 | CSPQEFRWFQIIQPQHF | TGCAGTCCACAAGAGTTTCGCTGGTTTCAAATCATCCAGCCCCAGCATTTT
TRBJ1-1 | NA | many | TRBV7-8 | CATSGLKNTEAFF | TGTGCCACCAGCGGGTTAAAGAACACTGAAGCTTTCTTT
TRBJ2-7 | NA | medium-sized | TRBV5-1 | CASSGKFGTKSYEQYF | TGCGCCAGCAGCGGAAAGTTCGGGACAAAATCCTACGAGCAGTACTTC
TRBJ2-2 | TRBD2 | medium-sized | TRBV9 | CASSVSGGNTGELFF | TGTGCCAGCAGCGTCAGCGGGGGGAACACCGGGGAGCTGTTTTTT
TRBJ2-7 | NA | NA | TRBV6-5 | CASSYREFYEQYF | TGTGCCAGCAGTTACAGGGAGTTCTACGAGCAGTACTTC
TRBJ2-5 | TRBD2 | NA | TRBV7-7 | CASSWTSGGRETQYF | TGTGCCAGCAGCTGGACTAGCGGGGGGAGGGAGACCCAGTACTTC
TRBJ1-2 | NA | many | TRBV7-9 | CASSLYLAERRYGYTF | TGTGCCAGCAGCTTATATTTGGCAGAACGACGGTATGGCTACACCTTC
TRBJ2-1 | NA | many | TRBV29-1 | CSVEDITLVQFF | TGCAGCGTTGAAGATATAACATTAGTGCAGTTCTTC